This T cell receptor beta chain was found in a study of blood T cell repertoires in COVID-19. On the study more broadly: Whether acute or convalescent, the COVID-19 samples came from the United States, Italy and Spain. Nucleic acid was either cDNA or gDNA, and it came from T cells, B-cell-depleted T cells, or PBMCs.

Original analysis: The authors estimated nucleated cell counts from reference gene primer amplification. Some clones are missing from TCRdb's copy, which holds only in-frame ones; the method was immunoSEQ multiplex PCR. The V and J calls and clone size come from that table; D and trimming were worked out from the DNA. The table includes 350,000 or so clones, 89% detected once. While infection was still active, Seattle patients were enrolled and then followed longitudinally. The CDR3 is 13 amino acids. Germline CDR1 SGHTS, CDR2 YDEGEE. Trimming removed 2 bases at V and 6 bases at J, with 12 bases between.

The rearrangement uses TRBV5-8 and TRBJ2-7, with D perhaps TRBD1 (6 bases). The source of this sequence is a woman aged 55-75 years with COVID-19, enrolled during active disease. The material sequenced was peripheral blood. Here the CDR3 DNA reads TGTGCCAGCAGCTTTCGAGGGGGAAGCGAGCAGTACTTC. Encoded protein: CASSFRGGSEQYF.